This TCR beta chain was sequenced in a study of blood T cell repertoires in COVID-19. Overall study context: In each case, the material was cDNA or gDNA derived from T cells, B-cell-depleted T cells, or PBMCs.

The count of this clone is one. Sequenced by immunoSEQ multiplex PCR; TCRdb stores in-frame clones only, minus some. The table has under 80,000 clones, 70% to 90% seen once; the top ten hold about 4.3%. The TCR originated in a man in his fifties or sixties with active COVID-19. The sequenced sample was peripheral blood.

CDR3 in amino acids: CASSRAGVTDTQYF. The DNA for the CDR3 is TGTGCCAGCAGCCGGGCGGGAGTCACAGATACGCAGTATTTT. The chain couples TRBV6-5 to TRBJ2-3, with TRBD2 matching 7 bases. With V trimmed by 6 bases and J by 2 bases, 5 bases remained unmatched. Germline V gene sequence: CDR1 MNHEY, CDR2 SVGAGI. The CDR3 runs 14 residues.